This T cell receptor (beta chain) comes out of a study of blood T cell repertoires in COVID-19. Across the whole study: Specimens from acute and convalescent COVID-19 originated in the United States, Italy and Spain. PBMCs, B-cell-depleted T cells, or T cells provided the cDNA or gDNA that made up the material.

The authors' processing: Estimation of nucleated cell counts was performed using reference gene primer amplification. Assay used: immunoSEQ multiplex PCR; TCRdb lists only in-frame clones, some missing. D and trimming come from the DNA, and the V and J calls and clone size come from that table. The sample shows 310,000 or so clones, roughly 87% of them seen only once. The CDR3 consists of 14 residues. Trimming removed 1 base at V and 9 bases at J, with 13 bases between. The germline gives CDR1 SGHTA, CDR2 FQGNSA. The chain couples TRBV7-2 to TRBJ2-1; D may be TRBD1 (5 bases). Sequencing input: peripheral blood. The sequence came from a man between 45 and 60 years old with active or convalescent COVID-19. The CDR3 nucleotides read TGTGCCAGCAGCTTAGGAGTTGCAGGGATTGAGCAGTTCTTC. This translates into CASSLGVAGIEQFF.